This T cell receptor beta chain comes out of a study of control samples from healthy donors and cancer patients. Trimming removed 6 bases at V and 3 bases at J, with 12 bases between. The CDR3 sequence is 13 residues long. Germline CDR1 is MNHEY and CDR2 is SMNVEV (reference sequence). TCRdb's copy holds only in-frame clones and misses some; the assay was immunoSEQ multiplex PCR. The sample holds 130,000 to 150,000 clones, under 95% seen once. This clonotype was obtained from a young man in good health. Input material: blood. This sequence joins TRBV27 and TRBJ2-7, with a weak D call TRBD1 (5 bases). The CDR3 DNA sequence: TGTGCCAGCAGGAACAGGTTCGGCTACGAGCAGTACTTC. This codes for CASRNRFGYEQYF.